The 10 T cell receptor beta chains listed next were all sequenced from one sample in a study of beta chain features in type 1 diabetes. Expressed TCRB transcripts were sequenced because the entire RNA isolate underwent reverse transcription. Repertoires were generated with immunoSEQ multiplex PCR, while TCRdb's copy carries only in-frame clones and drops some. The data hold 600,000 to 650,000 clones, with around 15% observed a single time. Sequenced sample: naive CD4+ T cells from blood. The receptors originated from a man aged 18 to 29 in good health.

This clone was counted between two and nine times. This chain uses TRBV7-3 with TRBJ2-7, with D perhaps TRBD2 (6 bases). V was shortened by 5 bases and J by 4 bases, with 18 bases between the two germline ends. The CDR3 totals 15 residues. Germline V gives CDR1 SGHTA, CDR2 FQGTGA. CDR3 DNA: TGTGCCAGCAGCCCCCAAGGGCGGGACTCTTACGAGCAGTACTTC. As protein: CASSPQGRDSYEQYF.

The chain has TRBV28 and TRBJ2-1; 12 nucleotides match TRBD2. Germline V CDR1 and CDR2: MDHEN, SYDVKM. The CDR3 runs to 17 residues. Trimming took 6 bases from V and 6 from J; bases not matched to a gene: 12. The CDR3 reads CASSSSGRARYSNEQFF. The CDR3 DNA is TGTGCCAGCAGCTCTAGCGGGAGGGCCCGTTATTCCAATGAGCAGTTCTTC. Based on the CDR3 plus reference TRBV28 and TRBJ2-1, the full variable domain is DVKVTQSSRYLVKRTGEKVFLECVQDMDHENMFWYRQDPGLGLRLIYFSYDVKMKEKGDIPEGYSVSREKKERFSLILESASTNQTSMYLCASSSSGRARYSNEQFFGPGTRLTVL.

This clone was detected a few times. The chain joins TRBV5-4 to TRBJ2-1; 7 bases line up with TRBD1. The ends lost 9 bases at V and 3 bases at J; junction bases unmatched: 12. The V gene's germline CDR1 is SGHNT and CDR2 YYREEE (reference sequence). This CDR3 contains 15 residues. The CDR3 region is CATQIDAGGYNEQFF. The CDR3 nucleotides read TGTGCCACCCAAATCGATGCAGGGGGCTACAATGAGCAGTTCTTC.

The CDR3 sequence is CASSLLSGLNYEQYF. The CDR3 DNA reads TGCGCCAGCAGCTTGCTTTCCGGACTGAATTACGAGCAGTACTTC. The chain links TRBV5-1 to TRBJ2-7; D might be TRBD2 (5 bases). CDR3 length: 15 amino acids. CDR1 and CDR2 from the germline V gene are SGHRS and YFSETQ. Trimming took 1 base from V and 4 from J, leaving 15 bases between them. The whole variable domain, filled in from reference TRBV5-1 and TRBJ2-7, reads KAGVTQTPRYLIKTRGQQVTLSCSPISGHRSVSWYQQTPGQGLQFLFEYFSETQRNKGNFPGRFSGRQFSNSRSEMNVSTLELGDSALYLCASSLLSGLNYEQYFGPGTRLTVT.

This clone has just a few counts. The CDR3 DNA follows: TGTGCCATCAGGCAAACAGGGGACAATCAGCCCCAGCATTTT. Translated, it gives CAIRQTGDNQPQHF. The chain recombines TRBV10-3 with TRBJ1-5, with TRBD1 identical over 7 bases. The CDR3 has 14 residues. Germline V gives CDR1 ENHRY, CDR2 SYGVKD. Germline trimming cut 6 bases from V and 3 bases from J; bases unmatched to any gene: 5.

Only one count was recorded for this clone. The CDR3 sequence: CASAGQSYGYTF. DNA of the CDR3: TGTGCCAGCGCTGGACAGTCCTATGGCTACACCTTC. V and J are TRBV28 and TRBJ1-2, with D possibly being TRBD1 (6 bases). This CDR3 is 12 amino acids long. Germline lookup yields CDR1 MDHEN and CDR2 SYDVKM. Trimming stripped 8 bases from V and 4 bases from J, with 11 bases between.

This clone was counted only a few times. This sequence joins TRBV6-6 and TRBJ2-3; D possibly corresponds to TRBD2 (6 bases). Per germline, CDR1 MNHNY and CDR2 SVGAGI (reference sequence). The CDR3 covers 12 residues. Deletions cut 6 bases from V and 3 bases from J, with 7 bases between. In nucleotides, the CDR3 is TGTGCCAGCAGCGGGAGTACAGATACGCAGTATTTT. Amino acids: CASSGSTDTQYF.

This clone has a handful of counts. The chain employs TRBV9 and TRBJ2-6; D remains unclear. The CDR3 length is 13 residues. Germline V CDR1 and CDR2: SGDLS, YYNGEE. Trimming pared 3 bases from V and 5 bases from J, leaving 6 bases between. The CDR3 region is CASSAAWANVLTF. The CDR3 DNA follows: TGTGCCAGCAGCGCGGCCTGGGCCAACGTCCTGACTTTC.

The chain uses TRBV4-2 and TRBJ2-1; D is uncertain. Trimming left V 0 bases short and J 9 bases short, with 15 bases between. This CDR3 has 15 residues. Germline V gene lookup returns CDR1 LGHNA and CDR2 YNFKEQ. The CDR3 DNA follows: TGTGCCAGCAGCCAAGAAGGAGTGGGCGCCGGTGAGCAGTTCTTC. It is translated as CASSQEGVGAGEQFF.

The J gene is TRBJ1-6, the V gene TRBV30; weak D call: TRBD1 (5 bases). The CDR3 sequence is 15 residues long. Germline values: CDR1 GTSNPN, CDR2 SVGIG (reference sequence). Trimming took 3 bases from V and 9 from J, leaving 18 bases between them. CDR3 sequence (DNA): TGTGCCTGGAGGCCCCCGGGAGGGGCTAGTTCACCCCTCCACTTT. It is translated as CAWRPPGGASSPLHF.